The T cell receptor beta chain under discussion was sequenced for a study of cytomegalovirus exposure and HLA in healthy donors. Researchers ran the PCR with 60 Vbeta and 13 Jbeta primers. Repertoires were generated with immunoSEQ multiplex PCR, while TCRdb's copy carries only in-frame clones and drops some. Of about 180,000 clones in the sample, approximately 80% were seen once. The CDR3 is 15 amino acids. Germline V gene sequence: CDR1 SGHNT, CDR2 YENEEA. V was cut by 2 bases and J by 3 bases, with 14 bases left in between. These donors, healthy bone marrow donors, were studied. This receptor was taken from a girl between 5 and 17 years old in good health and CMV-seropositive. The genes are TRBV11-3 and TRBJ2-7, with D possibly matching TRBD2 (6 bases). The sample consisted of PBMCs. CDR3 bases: TGTGCCAGCAGCTTATTTACGGGAGTGGGCTACGAGCAGTACTTC. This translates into CASSLFTGVGYEQYF.